This T cell receptor beta chain appears in the sequencing data of a study of shared clonotypes between healthy human individuals. Findings of the study overall: Only blood samples were collected, and tissue repertoires likely differ.

The CDR3 runs to 15 residues. Germline CDR1 is MRHNA and CDR2 is SNTAGT. Donation came from healthy HIV-negative adults that had no recent acute infections or vaccinations. As to this clone: Its antigen is unknown. One base separates it from a far larger clone, so it is likely a read error.

TCRdb's copy holds only in-frame clones and misses some; the assay was immunoSEQ multiplex PCR. The table shows approximately 460,000 clones, with around 77% occurring only once. The sample taken for sequencing was PBMCs. The genes are TRBV6-4 and TRBJ2-6; D remains unclear. The sequence came from a woman between 40 and 50 years old in good health. Some clones in this sample may be carry-over from other donors' samples. CDR3 coding DNA: TGTGCCGGCAGTGACGTGGGGTCCGGGGCCAACGTCCTGACTTTC. Translated, it gives CAGSDVGSGANVLTF.